The present entry profiles one T cell receptor (beta chain) with its context. The data stem from a study of blood T cell repertoires in COVID-19. Between the trimmed V and J ends, which lost 3 bases and 4 bases, there was a span of 8 bases. Germline CDR1 SGDLS, CDR2 YYNGEE. CDR3 size: 12 residues. The assay was immunoSEQ multiplex PCR, and TCRdb's table has in-frame clones only and misses some. The data contain some 95,000 clones, 75% to 90% of them seen just once; the ten biggest clones take up around 1.3%. Sequenced material: peripheral blood. The source is a man of 80 years or more with active or convalescent COVID-19. This chain links TRBV9 with TRBJ2-7; no clear D. CDR3 residues: CASSAEHYEQYF. In DNA, the CDR3 is TGTGCCAGCAGCGCGGAGCATTACGAGCAGTACTTC. The full variable domain, with the rest looked up from reference TRBV9 and TRBJ2-7, is DSGVTQTPKHLITATGQRVTLRCSPRSGDLSVYWYQQSLDQGLQFLIQYYNGEERAKGNILERFSAQQFPDLHSELNLSSLELGDSALYFCASSAEHYEQYFGPGTRLTVT.